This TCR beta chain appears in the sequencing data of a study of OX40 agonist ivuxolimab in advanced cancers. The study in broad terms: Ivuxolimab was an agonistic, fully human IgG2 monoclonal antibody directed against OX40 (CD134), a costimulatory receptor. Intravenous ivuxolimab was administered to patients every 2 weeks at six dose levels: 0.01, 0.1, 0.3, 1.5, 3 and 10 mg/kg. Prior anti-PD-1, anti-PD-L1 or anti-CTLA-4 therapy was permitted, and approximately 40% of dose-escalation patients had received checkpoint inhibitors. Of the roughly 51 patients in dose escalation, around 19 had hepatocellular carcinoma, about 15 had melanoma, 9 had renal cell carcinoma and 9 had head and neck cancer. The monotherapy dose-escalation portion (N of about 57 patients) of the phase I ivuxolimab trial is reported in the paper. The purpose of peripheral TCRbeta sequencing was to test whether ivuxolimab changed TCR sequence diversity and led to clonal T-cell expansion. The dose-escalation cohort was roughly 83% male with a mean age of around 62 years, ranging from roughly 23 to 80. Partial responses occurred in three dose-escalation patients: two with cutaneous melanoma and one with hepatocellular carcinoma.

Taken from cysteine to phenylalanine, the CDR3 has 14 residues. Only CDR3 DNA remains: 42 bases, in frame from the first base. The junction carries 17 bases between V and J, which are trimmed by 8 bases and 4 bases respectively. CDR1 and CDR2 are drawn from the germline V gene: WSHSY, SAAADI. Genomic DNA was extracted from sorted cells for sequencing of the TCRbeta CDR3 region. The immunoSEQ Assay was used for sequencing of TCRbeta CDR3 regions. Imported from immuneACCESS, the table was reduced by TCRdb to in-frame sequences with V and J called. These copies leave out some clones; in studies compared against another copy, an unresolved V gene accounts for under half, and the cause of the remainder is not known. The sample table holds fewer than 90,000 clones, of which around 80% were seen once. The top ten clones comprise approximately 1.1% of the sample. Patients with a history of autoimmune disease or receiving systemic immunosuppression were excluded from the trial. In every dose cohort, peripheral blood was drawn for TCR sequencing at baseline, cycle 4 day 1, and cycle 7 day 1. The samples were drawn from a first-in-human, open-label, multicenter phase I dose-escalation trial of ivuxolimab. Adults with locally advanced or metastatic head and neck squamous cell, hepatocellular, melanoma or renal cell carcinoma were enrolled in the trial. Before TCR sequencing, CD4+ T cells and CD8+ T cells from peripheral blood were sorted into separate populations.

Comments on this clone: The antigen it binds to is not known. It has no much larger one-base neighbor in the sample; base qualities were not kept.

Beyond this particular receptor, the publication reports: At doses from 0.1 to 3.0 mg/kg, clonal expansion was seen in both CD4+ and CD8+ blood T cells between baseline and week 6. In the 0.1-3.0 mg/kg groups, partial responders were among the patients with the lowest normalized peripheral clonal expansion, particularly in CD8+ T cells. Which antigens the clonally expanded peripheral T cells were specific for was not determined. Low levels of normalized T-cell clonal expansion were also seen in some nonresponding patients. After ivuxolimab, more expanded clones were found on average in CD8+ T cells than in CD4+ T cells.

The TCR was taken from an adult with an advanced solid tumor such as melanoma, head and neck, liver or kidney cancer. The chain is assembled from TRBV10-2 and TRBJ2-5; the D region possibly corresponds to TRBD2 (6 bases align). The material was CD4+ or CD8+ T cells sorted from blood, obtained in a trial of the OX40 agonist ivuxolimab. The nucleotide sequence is TGCGCCAGCTCTCTCGGGGGTTCCCTAGAGACCCAGTACTTC. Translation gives CASSLGGSLETQYF.